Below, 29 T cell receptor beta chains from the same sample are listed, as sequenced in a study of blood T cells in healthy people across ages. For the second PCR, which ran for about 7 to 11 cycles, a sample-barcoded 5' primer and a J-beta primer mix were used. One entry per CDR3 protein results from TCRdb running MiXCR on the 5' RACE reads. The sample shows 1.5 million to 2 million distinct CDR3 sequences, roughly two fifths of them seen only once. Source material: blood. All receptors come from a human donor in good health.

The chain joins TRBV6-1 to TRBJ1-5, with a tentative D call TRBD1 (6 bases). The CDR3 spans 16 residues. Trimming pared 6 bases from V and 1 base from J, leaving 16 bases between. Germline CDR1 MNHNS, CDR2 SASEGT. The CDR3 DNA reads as TGTGCCAGCAGCCGGTTAACAGGGAAGAGCAATCAGCCCCAGCATTTT. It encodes CASSRLTGKSNQPQHF.

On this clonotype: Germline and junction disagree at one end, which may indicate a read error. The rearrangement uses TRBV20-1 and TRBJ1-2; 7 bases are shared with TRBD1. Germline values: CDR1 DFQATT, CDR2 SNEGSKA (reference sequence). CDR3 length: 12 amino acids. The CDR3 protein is CRARDRVGGYTF. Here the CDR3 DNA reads TGCAGGGCTAGAGACAGGGTCGGTGGCTACACCTTC.

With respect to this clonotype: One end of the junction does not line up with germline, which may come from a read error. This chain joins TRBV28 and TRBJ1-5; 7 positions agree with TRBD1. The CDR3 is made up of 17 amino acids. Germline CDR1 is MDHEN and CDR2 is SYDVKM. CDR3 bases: TGTGCCAGCAGTTTATGGGGACAGACTTCTAGCAATCAGCCGCAGCATTTT. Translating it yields CASSLWGQTSSNQPQHF.

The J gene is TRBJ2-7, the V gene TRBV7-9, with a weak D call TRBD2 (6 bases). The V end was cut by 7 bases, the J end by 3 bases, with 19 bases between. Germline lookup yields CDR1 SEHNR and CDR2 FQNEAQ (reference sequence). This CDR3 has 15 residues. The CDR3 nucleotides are TGTGCCAGCACCACCAAACGGGGGAAAGACTACGAGCAGTACTTC. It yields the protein CASTTKRGKDYEQYF.

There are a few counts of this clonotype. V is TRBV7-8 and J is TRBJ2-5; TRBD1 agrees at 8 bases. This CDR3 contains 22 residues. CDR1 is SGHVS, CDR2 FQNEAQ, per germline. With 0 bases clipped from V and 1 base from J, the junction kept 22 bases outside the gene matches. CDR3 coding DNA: TGTGCCAGCAGCTTAGCCAGAGATCCGGACAGGGTGAATTTGCTCACCCAAGAGACCCAGTACTTC. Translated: CASSLARDPDRVNLLTQETQYF.

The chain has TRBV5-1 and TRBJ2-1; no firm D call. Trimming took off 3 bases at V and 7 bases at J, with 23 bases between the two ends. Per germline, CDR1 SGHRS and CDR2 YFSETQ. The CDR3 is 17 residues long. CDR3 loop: CASSSPPPITSGNEQFF. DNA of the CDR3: TGCGCCAGCAGCTCCCCACCGCCCATTACGTCTGGGAATGAGCAGTTCTTC.

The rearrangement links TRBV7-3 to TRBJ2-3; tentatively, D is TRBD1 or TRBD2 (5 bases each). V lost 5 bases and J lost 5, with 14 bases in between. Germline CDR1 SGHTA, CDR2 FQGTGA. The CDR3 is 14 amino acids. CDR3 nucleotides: TGTGCCAGCAGCCCGGTTTCGAGGGGAGATACGCAGTATTTT. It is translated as CASSPVSRGDTQYF.

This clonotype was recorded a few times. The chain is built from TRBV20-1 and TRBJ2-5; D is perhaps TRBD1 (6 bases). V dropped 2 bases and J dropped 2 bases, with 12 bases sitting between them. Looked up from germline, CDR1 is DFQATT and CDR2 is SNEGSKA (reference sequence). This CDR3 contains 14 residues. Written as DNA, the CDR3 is TGCAGTGCTAGATCCACAGGGAGTCAAGAGACCCAGTACTTC. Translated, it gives CSARSTGSQETQYF.

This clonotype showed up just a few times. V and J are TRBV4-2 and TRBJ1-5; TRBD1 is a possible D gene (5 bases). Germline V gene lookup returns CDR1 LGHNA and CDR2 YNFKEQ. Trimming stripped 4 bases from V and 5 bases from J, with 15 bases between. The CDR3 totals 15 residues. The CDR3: CASSLSGGDDQPQHF. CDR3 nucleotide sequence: TGTGCCAGCAGCCTATCGGGGGGGGATGATCAGCCCCAGCATTTT.

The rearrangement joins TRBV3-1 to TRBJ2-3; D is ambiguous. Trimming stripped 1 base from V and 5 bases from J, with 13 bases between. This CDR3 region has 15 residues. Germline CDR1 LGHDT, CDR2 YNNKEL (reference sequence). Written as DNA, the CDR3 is TGTGCCAGCAGCCAAGGGTCAATTGGCGTAGATACGCAGTATTTT. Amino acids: CASSQGSIGVDTQYF.

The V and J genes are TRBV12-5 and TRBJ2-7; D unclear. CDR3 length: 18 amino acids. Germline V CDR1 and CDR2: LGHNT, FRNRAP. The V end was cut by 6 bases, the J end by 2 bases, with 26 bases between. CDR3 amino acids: CASGVDGPNESQTYEQYF. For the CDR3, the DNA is TGTGCTAGTGGGGTGGATGGCCCCAACGAGAGCCAAACCTACGAGCAGTACTTC.

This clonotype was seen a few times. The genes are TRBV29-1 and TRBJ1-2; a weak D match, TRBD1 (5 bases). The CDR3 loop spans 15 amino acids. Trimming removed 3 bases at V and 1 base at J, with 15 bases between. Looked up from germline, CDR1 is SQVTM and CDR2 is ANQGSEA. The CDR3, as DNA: TGCAGCGTTGATTTTGGTGGAGGGGTTAACTATGGCTACACCTTC. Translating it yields CSVDFGGGVNYGYTF.

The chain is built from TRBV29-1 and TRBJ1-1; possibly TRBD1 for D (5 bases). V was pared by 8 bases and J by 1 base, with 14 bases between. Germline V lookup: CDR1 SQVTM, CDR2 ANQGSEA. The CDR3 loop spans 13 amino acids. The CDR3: CSFRTGANTEAFF. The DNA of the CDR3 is TGCAGCTTTCGTACCGGGGCGAACACTGAAGCTTTCTTT.

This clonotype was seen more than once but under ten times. This CDR3 reads CATQTDRGPVNYGYTF. The CDR3 nucleotides read TGTGCCACTCAAACGGACAGGGGCCCAGTTAACTATGGCTACACCTTC. The chain carries TRBV10-3 and TRBJ1-2; TRBD1 agrees at 9 bases. Germline loops: CDR1 ENHRY, CDR2 SYGVKD. This CDR3 region has 16 residues. Trimming at V came to 10 bases and at J to 1 base, leaving 13 bases not matched to a gene.

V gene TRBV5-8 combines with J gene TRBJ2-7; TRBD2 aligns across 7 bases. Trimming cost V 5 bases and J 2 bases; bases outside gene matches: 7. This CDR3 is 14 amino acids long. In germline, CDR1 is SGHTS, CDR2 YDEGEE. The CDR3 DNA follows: TGTGCCAGCAGAATTAGCGGGCTCCCCTACGAGCAGTACTTC. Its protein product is CASRISGLPYEQYF.

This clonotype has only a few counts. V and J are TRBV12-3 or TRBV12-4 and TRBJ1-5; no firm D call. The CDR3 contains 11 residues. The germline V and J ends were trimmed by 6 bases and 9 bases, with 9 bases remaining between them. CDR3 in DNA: TGTGCCAGCAGGTCGATAGGGCCCCAGCATTTT. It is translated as CASRSIGPQHF.

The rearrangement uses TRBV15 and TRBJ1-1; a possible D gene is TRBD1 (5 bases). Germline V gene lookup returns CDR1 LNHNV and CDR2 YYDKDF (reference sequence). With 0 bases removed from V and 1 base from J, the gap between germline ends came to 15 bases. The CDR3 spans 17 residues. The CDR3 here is CATSRDKPGRRNTEAFF. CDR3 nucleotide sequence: TGTGCCACCAGCAGAGATAAACCGGGACGAAGGAACACTGAAGCTTTCTTT.

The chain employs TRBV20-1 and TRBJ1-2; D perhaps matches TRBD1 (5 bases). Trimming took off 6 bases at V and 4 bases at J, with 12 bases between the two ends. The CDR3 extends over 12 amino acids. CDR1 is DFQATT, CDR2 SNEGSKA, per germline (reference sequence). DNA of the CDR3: TGCAGTGCCGGGGCGACTTGCTATGGCTACACCTTC. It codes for CSAGATCYGYTF.

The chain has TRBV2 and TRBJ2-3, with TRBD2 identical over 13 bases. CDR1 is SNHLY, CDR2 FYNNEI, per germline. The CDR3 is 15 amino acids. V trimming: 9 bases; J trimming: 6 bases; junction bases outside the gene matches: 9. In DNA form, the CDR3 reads TGTGCCAGTTACGGGACTAGCGGGGACGTCGATACGCAGTATTTT. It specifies CASYGTSGDVDTQYF.

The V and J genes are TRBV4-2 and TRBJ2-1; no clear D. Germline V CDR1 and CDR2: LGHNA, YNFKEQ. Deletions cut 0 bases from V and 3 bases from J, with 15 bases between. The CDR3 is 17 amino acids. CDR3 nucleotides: TGTGCCAGCAGCCAAGATCTGACCGGGCTAGGCTACAATGAGCAGTTCTTC. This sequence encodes CASSQDLTGLGYNEQFF.

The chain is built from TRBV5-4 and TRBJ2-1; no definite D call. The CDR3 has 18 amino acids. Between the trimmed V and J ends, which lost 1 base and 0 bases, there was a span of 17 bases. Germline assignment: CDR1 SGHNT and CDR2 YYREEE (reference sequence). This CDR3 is CASSLSLGPWSSYNEQFF. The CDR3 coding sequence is TGTGCCAGCAGCTTGAGTTTGGGCCCCTGGAGCTCCTACAATGAGCAGTTCTTC.

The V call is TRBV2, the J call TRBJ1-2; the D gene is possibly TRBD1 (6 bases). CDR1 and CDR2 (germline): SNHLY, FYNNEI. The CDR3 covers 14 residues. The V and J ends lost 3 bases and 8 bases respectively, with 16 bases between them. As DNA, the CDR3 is TGTGCCAGCAGTGAGGACTTAGGGGGACGGGGCTACACCTTC. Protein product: CASSEDLGGRGYTF.

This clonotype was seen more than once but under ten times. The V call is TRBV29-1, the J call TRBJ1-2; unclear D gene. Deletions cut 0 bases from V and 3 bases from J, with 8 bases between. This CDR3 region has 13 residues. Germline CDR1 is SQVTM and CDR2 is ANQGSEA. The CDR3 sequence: CSVEEREDYGYTF. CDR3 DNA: TGCAGCGTTGAAGAAAGGGAGGACTATGGCTACACCTTC.

The CDR3 reads CASSLEGGNAIYGYTF. The CDR3 nucleotides read TGCGCCAGCAGCTTGGAGGGTGGAAATGCTATCTATGGCTACACCTTC. V is TRBV5-1 and J is TRBJ1-2; no clear D. Germline V gives CDR1 SGHRS, CDR2 YFSETQ. The V gene lost 0 bases and the J gene lost 4 bases, with 16 bases spanning the gap. CDR3 length: 16 amino acids.

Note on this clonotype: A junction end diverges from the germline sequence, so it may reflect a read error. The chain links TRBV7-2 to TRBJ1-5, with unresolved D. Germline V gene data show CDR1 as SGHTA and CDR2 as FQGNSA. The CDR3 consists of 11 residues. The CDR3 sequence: CASGFEQPQHF. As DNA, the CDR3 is TGTGCCAGCGGCTTCGAACAGCCCCAGCATTTT.

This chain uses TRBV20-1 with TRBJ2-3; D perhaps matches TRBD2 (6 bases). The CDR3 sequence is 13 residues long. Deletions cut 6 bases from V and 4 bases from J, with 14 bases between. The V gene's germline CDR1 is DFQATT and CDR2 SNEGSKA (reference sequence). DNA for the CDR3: TGCAGTGCCCCGGGACTCACCGCAGATACGCAGTATTTT. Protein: CSAPGLTADTQYF.

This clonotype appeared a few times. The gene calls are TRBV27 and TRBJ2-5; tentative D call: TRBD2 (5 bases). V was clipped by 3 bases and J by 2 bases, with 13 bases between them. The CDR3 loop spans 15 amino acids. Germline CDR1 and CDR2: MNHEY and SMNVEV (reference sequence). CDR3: CASSLSTSGQETQYF. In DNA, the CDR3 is TGTGCCAGCAGTTTGTCAACTAGTGGGCAAGAGACCCAGTACTTC.

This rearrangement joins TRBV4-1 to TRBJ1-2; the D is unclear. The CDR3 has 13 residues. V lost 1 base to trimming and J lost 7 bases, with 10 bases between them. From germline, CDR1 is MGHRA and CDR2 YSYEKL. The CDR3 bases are TGCGCCAGCAGCCAAGTGGCGAACGGTGGCTACACCTTC. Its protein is CASSQVANGGYTF.

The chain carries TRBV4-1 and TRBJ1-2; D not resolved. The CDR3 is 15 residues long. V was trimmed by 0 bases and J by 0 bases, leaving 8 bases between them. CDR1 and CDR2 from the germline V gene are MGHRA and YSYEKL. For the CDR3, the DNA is TGCGCCAGCAGCCAAGAGGCACTTACTAACTATGGCTACACCTTC. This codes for CASSQEALTNYGYTF.